This T cell receptor beta chain appears in the sequencing data of a study of blood T cell repertoires in COVID-19. About the research overall: Collection of acute and convalescent COVID-19 samples took place in the United States, Italy and Spain. T cells, B-cell-depleted T cells, or PBMCs provided the cDNA or gDNA that served as material.

Original processing notes: Amplification of reference gene primers provided the estimated nucleated cell counts. Sequencing was performed with immunoSEQ multiplex PCR; in TCRdb, only in-frame clones are kept and a portion is missing. V and J calls and clone size are given by that table; D and trimming were obtained from the DNA. Among about 64,000 clones listed, roughly 90% were seen once. Trimming at V came to 6 bases and at J to 7 bases, leaving 13 bases not matched to a gene. CDR1 GTSNPN and CDR2 SVGIG come from the germline V gene (reference sequence). The CDR3 is 14 residues long. This sequence was found in a man in his 70s with acute or convalescent COVID-19. V is TRBV30 and J is TRBJ1-2, with 8 positions matching TRBD1. Source material: peripheral blood. CDR3 protein: CACEQHNRGGGYTF. The CDR3 DNA is TGTGCCTGCGAACAACACAACAGGGGGGGTGGCTACACCTTC.